This T cell receptor (beta chain) was documented in a study of blood T cell repertoires in COVID-19. Trimming removed 2 bases at V and 7 bases at J, with 16 bases between. The CDR3 length is 15 residues. CDR1 SGHRS and CDR2 YFSETQ come from the germline V gene. This clone was seen once. TCRdb keeps only in-frame clones here, not all; method: immunoSEQ multiplex PCR. Of 70,000 to 95,000 clones in the sample, 75% to 85% are singletons; the top ten hold 35% to 40%. The TCR was taken from a man in his 60s with COVID-19, enrolled during active disease. The chain recombines TRBV5-1 with TRBJ2-1, with a weak D call TRBD1 (5 bases). Sequenced input: peripheral blood. Here the CDR3 reads CASSFNAGSGNEQFF. Here the CDR3 DNA reads TGCGCCAGCAGCTTTAATGCAGGGTCTGGAAATGAGCAGTTCTTC.